These 19 T cell receptor beta chains share one sample of origin, sequenced in a study of shared clonotypes between healthy human individuals. Data came from immunoSEQ multiplex PCR; TCRdb stores just in-frame clones and leaves some out. The sample carries about 1.5 million clones, 95% to 97% recorded once. The material sequenced was naive CD4+ T cells sorted from blood. The subset denotes: CD45RA+ positively selected. Every receptor here comes from a man younger than 45 in good health.

The gene calls are TRBV6-1 and TRBJ2-1, with TRBD2 as a possible D gene (5 bases). Per the germline V gene, CDR1 is MNHNS and CDR2 is SASEGT. Trimming left V 2 bases short and J 2 bases short, with 13 bases between. This CDR3 region has 16 residues. In nucleotides, the CDR3 is TGTGCCAGCAGTGAATTCTTCAGCGGCGCCTACAATGAGCAGTTCTTC. It translates to CASSEFFSGAYNEQFF.

The chain joins TRBV7-2 to TRBJ2-2; TRBD1 aligns across 11 bases. With V trimmed by 5 bases and J by 5 bases, 7 bases remained unmatched. Germline assignment: CDR1 SGHTA and CDR2 FQGNSA. This CDR3 is 16 amino acids long. The CDR3 DNA follows: TGTGCCAGCAGCCGGGCCGGGACAGGGGGGACCGGGGAGCTGTTTTTT. Translating it yields CASSRAGTGGTGELFF.

V gene TRBV6-6 combines with J gene TRBJ1-1; possible D gene TRBD1, 6 bases. Germline loops: CDR1 MNHNY, CDR2 SVGAGI (reference sequence). CDR3 length: 14 residues. Trimming left V 0 bases short and J 6 bases short, with 11 bases between. The CDR3 nucleotides read TGTGCCAGCAGTTACTCCACAGGGCTGGCTGAAGCTTTCTTT. Its translation is CASSYSTGLAEAFF.

This sequence joins TRBV18 and TRBJ1-2; the D gene is possibly TRBD1 (5 bases). The CDR3 has 14 residues. The germline gives CDR1 KGHSH, CDR2 LQKENI. The V end lost 3 bases, the J end lost 4 bases, and 12 bases lay between the germline ends. CDR3 DNA sequence: TGTGCCAGCTCACCGGGGCAAGGGACCTATGGCTACACCTTC. This encodes CASSPGQGTYGYTF.

V is TRBV19 and J is TRBJ1-1, with a tentative D call TRBD1 (5 bases). CDR1 and CDR2 from the germline V gene are LNHDA and SQIVND (reference sequence). V lost 6 bases, J lost 2 bases, and 16 bases lay in between. The CDR3 has 15 amino acids. This CDR3 reads CASSLARQSNTEAFF. The CDR3 DNA follows: TGTGCCAGTAGCCTCGCTCGACAGAGCAACACTGAAGCTTTCTTT.

V gene TRBV9 combines with J gene TRBJ2-5, with TRBD2 matching over 13 bases. V shed 2 bases and J 3 bases; nucleotides not matched to a gene: 7. The CDR3 spans 17 residues. Germline lookup yields CDR1 SGDLS and CDR2 YYNGEE. The CDR3 DNA is TGTGCCAGCAGCGTCTCGACTAGCGGGGGGCGAGAAGAGACCCAGTACTTC. Amino acids: CASSVSTSGGREETQYF.

The J gene is TRBJ2-4, the V gene TRBV6-4, with D unresolved. V was cut by 4 bases and J by 16 bases, with 11 bases left in between. This CDR3 contains 10 residues. Germline values: CDR1 MRHNA, CDR2 SNTAGT. For the CDR3, the DNA is TGTGCCAGCAGTGCATCGGATTGCTACTTC. Amino acid sequence: CASSASDCYF.

J is TRBJ2-6 and V is TRBV2; 8 bases are shared with TRBD1. Per the germline V gene, CDR1 is SNHLY and CDR2 is FYNNEI. V dropped 0 bases and J dropped 3; count of bases not matched to a gene: 7. The CDR3 contains 18 residues. This CDR3 reads CASSEARQGAGGANVLTF. In nucleotides, the CDR3 is TGTGCCAGCAGTGAAGCCCGGCAGGGGGCGGGTGGGGCCAACGTCCTGACTTTC. Full variable domain (outside the CDR3, taken from reference TRBV2 and TRBJ2-6): EPEVTQTPSHQVTQMGQEVILRCVPISNHLYFYWYRQILGQKVEFLVSFYNNEISEKSEIFDDQFSVERPDGSNFTLKIRSTKLEDSAMYFCASSEARQGAGGANVLTFGAGSRLTVL.

The chain couples TRBV11-2 to TRBJ2-7, with 9 bases that match TRBD1. The CDR3 has 14 amino acids. Germline CDR1 SGHAT, CDR2 FQNNGV. The V gene end was trimmed by 6 bases and the J gene end by 4 bases; junction bases not matched to a gene: 7. This CDR3 is CASRYRDRAYEQYF. In DNA, the CDR3 is TGTGCCAGCAGATACCGGGACAGGGCGTACGAGCAGTACTTC. The full variable domain, in which reference TRBV11-2 and TRBJ2-7 provide the parts outside the CDR3, is EAGVAQSPRYKIIEKRQSVAFWCNPISGHATLYWYQQILGQGPKLLIQFQNNGVVDDSQLPKDRFSAERLKGVDSTLKIQPAKLEDSAVYLCASRYRDRAYEQYFGPGTRLTVT.

The V call is TRBV11-3, the J call TRBJ2-5; TRBD1 matches 9 bases. The CDR3 runs to 16 residues. V was pared by 1 base and J by 1 base, with 4 bases of the junction left unmatched. Looked up from germline, CDR1 is SGHNT and CDR2 is YENEEA. In DNA form, the CDR3 reads TGTGCCAGCAGCTTAGGGGGACAGGGCCTCCAAGAGACCCAGTACTTC. Protein sequence: CASSLGGQGLQETQYF. Variable domain in full (rest from reference TRBV11-3 and TRBJ2-5): EAGVVQSPRYKIIEKKQPVAFWCNPISGHNTLYWYLQNLGQGPELLIRYENEEAVDDSQLPKDRFSAERLKGVDSTLKIQPAELGDSAVYLCASSLGGQGLQETQYFGPGTRLLVL.

V usage is TRBV5-6 and J usage is TRBJ2-5, with no clear D. This CDR3 is built from 15 residues. Germline-derived CDR1 and CDR2 are SGHDT and YYEEEE. Deletions cut 7 bases from V and 5 bases from J, with 21 bases between. The CDR3, as DNA: TGTGCCAGCCACGGGCCCGGAGCTGTGCGGGAGACCCAGTACTTC. The encoded protein is CASHGPGAVRETQYF.

The count of this clone is one. The rearrangement joins TRBV11-3 to TRBJ1-1; D unresolved. The CDR3 has 13 residues. V lost 3 bases, J lost 1 base, and 6 bases lay in between. CDR1 SGHNT and CDR2 YENEEA come from the germline V gene. The CDR3 coding sequence is TGTGCCAGCAGCTTCAAGGGGAACACTGAAGCTTTCTTT. This translates into CASSFKGNTEAFF.

The chain combines TRBV27 with TRBJ2-5; tentatively, D is TRBD1 (6 bases). CDR3 length: 15 amino acids. Trimming removed 8 bases at V and 3 bases at J, with 19 bases between. CDR1 is MNHEY, CDR2 SMNVEV, per germline (reference sequence). CDR3 residues: CASGRLGHGKETQYF. CDR3 sequence (DNA): TGTGCCAGCGGTAGATTGGGACACGGTAAAGAGACCCAGTACTTC.

This chain joins TRBV11-3 and TRBJ2-1; D is unresolved. Germline V lookup: CDR1 SGHNT, CDR2 YENEEA. The CDR3 is made up of 14 amino acids. Deletions cut 4 bases from V and 4 bases from J, with 11 bases between. The CDR3 here is CASSSQKRYNEQFF. The DNA for the CDR3 is TGTGCCAGCAGCTCCCAGAAACGGTACAATGAGCAGTTCTTC.

The chain employs TRBV6-6 and TRBJ2-7; 9 nucleotides line up with TRBD2. This CDR3 contains 14 residues. In germline, CDR1 is MNHNY, CDR2 SVGAGI (reference sequence). The junction had 2 bases not matched to a gene; V was cut back by 2 bases and J by 3 bases. The CDR3 sequence is CASSYLSGGYEQYF. The CDR3 DNA follows: TGTGCCAGCAGTTACCTTAGCGGGGGCTACGAGCAGTACTTC.

A note on this clone: This same CDR3 is encoded by further DNA sequences in the sample. The chain combines TRBV7-9 with TRBJ2-3, with TRBD2 as a possible D gene (6 bases). The CDR3 has 14 residues. With 5 bases removed from V and 2 bases from J, the gap between germline ends came to 11 bases. Germline assignment: CDR1 SEHNR and CDR2 FQNEAQ (reference sequence). CDR3 protein: CASSLRTITDTQYF. DNA of the CDR3: TGTGCCAGCAGCCTGCGGACTATCACAGATACGCAGTATTTT. The variable domain in full, with the rest retrieved from reference TRBV7-9 and TRBJ2-3, is DTGVSQNPRHKITKRGQNVTFRCDPISEHNRLYWYRQTLGQGPEFLTYFQNEAQLEKSRLLSDRFSAERPKGSFSTLEIQRTEQGDSAMYLCASSLRTITDTQYFGPGTRLTVL.

This rearrangement joins TRBV30 to TRBJ1-1, with D possibly being TRBD1 (6 bases). The CDR3 length is 13 residues. Germline V lookup: CDR1 GTSNPN, CDR2 SVGIG (reference sequence). V was trimmed by 4 bases and J by 6 bases, leaving 15 bases between them. CDR3: CAWNREGGAEAFF. As DNA, the CDR3 is TGTGCCTGGAATAGGGAGGGGGGGGCTGAAGCTTTCTTT.

The chain joins TRBV29-1 to TRBJ2-2; D assignment may be TRBD1 or TRBD2 (6 bases each). The V gene lost 0 bases and the J gene lost 4 bases, with 12 bases spanning the gap. There are 15 residues in the CDR3. Germline V gene lookup returns CDR1 SQVTM and CDR2 ANQGSEA. In DNA, the CDR3 is TGCAGCGTTGAAGAAGGGGGGAGCGGCACCGGGGAGCTGTTTTTT. It is translated as CSVEEGGSGTGELFF.

This clone is a singleton in its sample. In nucleotides, the CDR3 is TGTGCCAGCAGCTTGGGGGGAGGGGAGACCCAGTACTTC. Translated: CASSLGGGETQYF. The chain has TRBV7-2 and TRBJ2-5; 7 nucleotides agree with TRBD2. The CDR3 is made up of 13 amino acids. J was trimmed by 5 bases and V by 3 bases; bases with no gene match: 3. Germline-derived CDR1 and CDR2 are SGHTA and FQGNSA.